A single sample gave rise to the 17 T cell receptor beta chains below, sequenced in a study of early T cells in non-severe SARS-CoV-2 infection (dated by TCRdb to about 2021). To prepare the library, 5' RACE was applied. For sequencing, a NextSeq 500 was employed. Using fastp trimming at Q25 and MiXCR clonotype assembly, TCRdb reanalyzed the public sequencing data and kept in-frame beta chains. Rows matching on CDR3 protein sequence are summarized as one entry with the most common DNA and genes. The sample profile shows 50,000 to 70,000 distinct CDR3 sequences; about 6% of them were found once. The ten largest make up approximately 3.6% of the sample. The sequencing here drew on whole blood, taken at baseline. Receptor source: an adult who was a healthcare worker with PCR-confirmed SARS-CoV-2 infection or an uninfected control (not recorded which).

At least ten counts were recorded for this clonotype. The gene calls are TRBV27 and TRBJ2-3; D gene unclear. In germline, CDR1 is MNHEY, CDR2 SMNVEV (reference sequence). V was shortened by 1 base and J by 6 bases, with 17 bases between the two germline ends. The CDR3 is 16 residues long. The CDR3 is CASSLWSGTGGDTQYF. The CDR3 DNA reads TGTGCCAGCAGTTTATGGTCCGGAACTGGCGGCGATACGCAGTATTTT.

In its sample, this clonotype was seen a few times. The V and J genes are TRBV19 and TRBJ1-5; the match to TRBD1 covers 9 bases. The junction had 3 bases not matched to a gene; V was cut back by 2 bases and J by 1 base. CDR3 size: 16 residues. Germline V gene data show CDR1 as LNHDA and CDR2 as SQIVND (reference sequence). This CDR3 reads CASSILDRGSNQPQHF. DNA for the CDR3: TGTGCCAGTAGTATACTGGACAGGGGAAGCAATCAGCCCCAGCATTTT.

The chain is built from TRBV12-3 or TRBV12-4 and TRBJ2-2; 12 nucleotides match TRBD2. Trimming took 2 bases from V and 6 from J; bases not matched to a gene: 4. CDR3 size: 16 residues. The CDR3 here is CASSLRLAGGPGELFF. CDR3 nucleotides: TGTGCCAGCAGTTTACGGCTAGCGGGAGGGCCCGGGGAGCTGTTTTTT.

This clonotype has just a few counts. The chain couples TRBV6-2 or TRBV6-3 to TRBJ1-2; no clear D. The CDR3 spans 14 residues. Germline V CDR1 and CDR2: MNHEY, SVGEGT. V lost 0 bases to trimming and J lost 3 bases, with 8 bases between them. Here the CDR3 reads CASSYSWRDYGYTF. DNA of the CDR3: TGTGCCAGCAGTTACTCATGGAGGGACTATGGCTACACCTTC.

This clonotype was recorded at least ten times. V is TRBV29-1 and J is TRBJ2-7, with D possibly called TRBD1 or TRBD2 (5 bases each). Trimming stripped 4 bases from V and 2 bases from J, with 21 bases between. Germline CDR1 SQVTM, CDR2 ANQGSEA. CDR3 length equals 16 residues. The CDR3 DNA follows: TGCAGCGTTGTTTCCCGAGACCGGGACGGAACCTACGAGCAGTACTTC. Its protein is CSVVSRDRDGTYEQYF.

This clonotype was seen at least ten times. The chain joins TRBV28 to TRBJ1-1; maybe TRBD1 (6 bases). The germline V and J ends were trimmed by 5 bases and 4 bases, with 14 bases remaining between them. The CDR3 extends over 14 amino acids. Germline V CDR1 and CDR2: MDHEN, SYDVKM. This CDR3 reads CASSPRGGPTEAFF. The CDR3 nucleotides read TGTGCCAGCAGTCCCCGGGGGGGGCCCACTGAAGCTTTCTTT. Full variable domain (rest looked up from reference TRBV28 and TRBJ1-1): DVKVTQSSRYLVKRTGEKVFLECVQDMDHENMFWYRQDPGLGLRLIYFSYDVKMKEKGDIPEGYSVSREKKERFSLILESASTNQTSMYLCASSPRGGPTEAFFGQGTRLTVV.

CDR3 loop: CASSRKGQPSSYEQYF. Written as DNA, the CDR3 is TGTGCCAGCAGCCGAAAAGGACAGCCGAGCTCCTACGAGCAGTACTTC. The V gene is TRBV7-8, the J gene TRBJ2-7; TRBD1 is a possible D gene (6 bases). Trimming left V 5 bases short and J 0 bases short, with 17 bases between. This CDR3 contains 16 residues. Germline-derived CDR1 and CDR2 are SGHVS and FQNEAQ.

This clonotype appeared many times. The CDR3 loop is CASSGTSESSYNEQFF. CDR3 coding DNA: TGTGCCAGCAGCGGTACTAGCGAGAGCTCCTACAATGAGCAGTTCTTC. The chain carries TRBV28 and TRBJ2-1; 7 positions agree with TRBD2. Trimming took 6 bases from V and 0 from J; bases not matched to a gene: 8. The CDR3 consists of 16 residues. Germline loops: CDR1 MDHEN, CDR2 SYDVKM.

This clonotype appeared many times. The chain recombines TRBV7-8 with TRBJ1-2; a possible D gene is TRBD1 (6 bases). CDR3 length: 16 residues. Trimming cost V 5 bases and J 6 bases, with 22 bases left between them. Germline CDR1 is SGHVS and CDR2 is FQNEAQ. CDR3 sequence: CASSEKSGALMDGYTF. The DNA for the CDR3 is TGTGCCAGCAGCGAAAAGTCAGGGGCCCTAATGGATGGCTACACCTTC.

This clonotype was seen repeatedly, ten times or more. The chain recombines TRBV29-1 with TRBJ2-4; D is unclear. This CDR3 comprises 14 residues. Germline CDR1 and CDR2: SQVTM and ANQGSEA. Trimming took off 4 bases at V and 0 bases at J, with 10 bases between the two ends. CDR3 coding DNA: TGCAGCGTTGCGGGCACTCTAGCCAAAAACATTCAGTACTTC. This codes for CSVAGTLAKNIQYF.

This clonotype was recorded many times. This chain uses TRBV20-1 with TRBJ2-4; D is unresolved. V lost 4 bases, J lost 7 bases, and 14 bases lay in between. The CDR3 is 13 amino acids. The germline CDR1 and CDR2 sequences are DFQATT and SNEGSKA (reference sequence). The CDR3 region is CSATSGDFNIQYF. In DNA, the CDR3 is TGCAGTGCTACCTCTGGGGATTTCAACATTCAGTACTTC.

This clonotype came up many times. The chain is built from TRBV9 and TRBJ2-7; D assignment may be TRBD1 or TRBD2 (6 bases each). The V gene's germline CDR1 is SGDLS and CDR2 YYNGEE. V was cut by 4 bases and J by 6 bases, with 17 bases left in between. This CDR3 has 14 residues. CDR3 bases: TGTGCCAGCAGCACTTACCAGGGGCGGGGCGAGCAGTACTTC. Translating it yields CASSTYQGRGEQYF.

The CDR3, as DNA: TGTGCCACCAGCAGAGTCGGCTCTGGAAACACCATATATTTT. Protein: CATSRVGSGNTIYF. The chain has TRBV15 and TRBJ1-3; D not certain. The germline V and J ends were trimmed by 1 base and 0 bases, with 4 bases remaining between them. The CDR3 length is 14 residues. Germline loops: CDR1 LNHNV, CDR2 YYDKDF (reference sequence). Complete variable domain (other parts from reference TRBV15 and TRBJ1-3): DAMVIQNPRYQVTQFGKPVTLSCSQTLNHNVMYWYQQKSSQAPKLLFHYYDKDFNNEADTPDNFQSRRPNTSFCFLDIRSPGLGDTAMYLCATSRVGSGNTIYFGEGSWLTVV.

This clonotype appeared a few times. The chain couples TRBV20-1 to TRBJ2-1; D gene uncertain. Germline CDR1 is DFQATT and CDR2 is SNEGSKA (reference sequence). This CDR3 spans 14 amino acids. V was pared by 3 bases and J by 1 base, with 10 bases between. CDR3: CSASKGQSYNEQFF. The CDR3 region has the DNA TGCAGTGCTAGCAAGGGCCAGTCCTACAATGAGCAGTTCTTC.

This clonotype has at least ten counts. The chain is built from TRBV20-1 and TRBJ1-2; weak D call: TRBD1 (5 bases). V was clipped by 3 bases and J by 8 bases, with 13 bases between them. In germline, CDR1 is DFQATT, CDR2 SNEGSKA (reference sequence). The CDR3 length is 12 residues. The CDR3 DNA reads TGCAGTGCTAGGATAACCAGGGTCGGCTACACCTTC. Residues: CSARITRVGYTF.

This clonotype came up a few times. The chain recombines TRBV19 with TRBJ2-2; TRBD1 might be the D (5 bases). Trimming took off 1 base at V and 6 bases at J, with 12 bases between the two ends. The CDR3 runs to 15 residues. The V gene's germline CDR1 is LNHDA and CDR2 SQIVND (reference sequence). The CDR3 sequence is CASSIAQVGPGELFF. CDR3 DNA: TGTGCCAGTAGTATAGCACAGGTCGGGCCCGGGGAGCTGTTTTTT.

This clonotype was seen ten or more times. The V call is TRBV20-1, the J call TRBJ2-2; maybe TRBD1 (5 bases). The CDR3 contains 15 residues. V dropped 2 bases and J dropped 3 bases, with 13 bases sitting between them. Germline V CDR1 and CDR2: DFQATT, SNEGSKA (reference sequence). Written as DNA, the CDR3 is TGCAGTGCTAGAAAAGGCAGGGCGGACACCGGGGAGCTGTTTTTT. Protein sequence: CSARKGRADTGELFF.